This TCR beta chain was retrieved from a study of control samples from healthy donors and cancer patients. CDR3 size: 13 residues. Germline V gene lookup returns CDR1 MNHEY and CDR2 SVGAGI. The V segment lost 11 bases and the J segment 6 bases; nucleotides outside the gene matches: 12. The table came from immunoSEQ multiplex PCR; TCRdb's copy has only in-frame clones and leaves some out. The sample shows under 20,000 clones, 82% of them seen only once. The chain has TRBV6-5 and TRBJ1-2; TRBD1 aligns across 7 bases. The source material was PBMCs. The sequence came from a man older than 75 with head and neck cancer. The CDR3 coding sequence is TGTGCCGGAAAAACCGGGACAGTGGATGGCTACACCTTC. Protein: CAGKTGTVDGYTF.